Below are 21 T cell receptor beta chains sequenced from a single sample in a study of CD8+CD57+ T cells in acquired aplastic anemia. Patients picked for sequencing had shown CD8+CD57+ cell expansion detected by flow cytometry. TCR beta VDJ and CDR3 profiling used genomic DNA as template. TCRdb processed the reads anew with MiXCR; each CDR3 protein has one entry. The sample shows around 200,000 distinct CDR3 sequences, over 55% of them seen only once. The sequenced material came from sorted CD4+, CD8+, or CD8+CD57+ T cells (not recorded which) from PBMCs. These receptors all come from a human donor with aplastic anemia.

Only a few counts were recorded for this clonotype. The chain carries TRBV19 and TRBJ2-2; D remains unclear. Germline V gene sequence: CDR1 LNHDA, CDR2 SQIVND (reference sequence). V lost 5 bases to trimming and J lost 1 base, with 8 bases between them. The CDR3 extends over 14 amino acids. The CDR3 coding sequence is TGTGCCAGTAGTTCACAGTTGAACACCGGGGAGCTGTTTTTT. It codes for CASSSQLNTGELFF. The full variable domain, completed using reference TRBV19 and TRBJ2-2, is DGGITQSPKYLFRKEGQNVTLSCEQNLNHDAMYWYRQDPGQGLRLIYYSQIVNDFQKGDIAEGYSVSREKKESFPLTVTSAQKNPTAFYLCASSSQLNTGELFFGEGSRLTVL.

This clonotype was detected a few times. The chain uses TRBV29-1 and TRBJ2-7; D could derive from TRBD1 or TRBD2 (5 bases each). CDR1 and CDR2 from the germline V gene are SQVTM and ANQGSEA. V dropped 4 bases and J dropped 5 bases, with 9 bases sitting between them. The CDR3 consists of 11 residues. CDR3 coding DNA: TGCAGCGTTGGAGGGGCTGACGAGCAGTACTTC. This translates into CSVGGADEQYF.

This clonotype has just a few counts. The chain joins TRBV7-9 to TRBJ2-7, with 7 bases identical to TRBD2. The CDR3 has 13 residues. The germline CDR1 and CDR2 sequences are SEHNR and FQNEAQ (reference sequence). The trim removed 5 bases at V and 4 bases at J, leaving 5 bases unmatched. The CDR3 DNA reads as TGTGCCAGCAGCGACCGGACTAGTTACGAGCAGTACTTC. As protein: CASSDRTSYEQYF.

V is TRBV19 and J is TRBJ1-3; 8 bases agree with TRBD1. V shed 8 bases and J 0 bases; nucleotides not matched to a gene: 3. The CDR3 length is 14 residues. Germline V CDR1 and CDR2: LNHDA, SQIVND (reference sequence). The CDR3 protein is CASGTGFSGNTIYF. The CDR3 DNA follows: TGTGCCAGTGGGACAGGTTTCTCTGGAAACACCATATATTTT.

This clonotype was seen at least ten times. This chain connects TRBV6-2 or TRBV6-3 to TRBJ2-3; D might be TRBD1 or TRBD2, each matching 5 bases. Trimming shortened V by 2 bases and J by 3 bases, and 15 bases separated the two germline ends. Germline CDR1 and CDR2: MNHEY and SVGEGT. This CDR3 has 16 residues. CDR3 coding DNA: TGTGCCAGCAGTTACGACGGCGACTGGGGGACAGATACGCAGTATTTT. Its protein product is CASSYDGDWGTDTQYF.

The gene calls are TRBV7-7 and TRBJ2-2; D is uncertain. Germline V gene data show CDR1 as SSHAT and CDR2 as FNYEAQ (reference sequence). This CDR3 spans 11 amino acids. CDR3 coding DNA: TGTGCTCTCGGGTCCACCGGGGAGCTGTTTTTT. It translates to CALGSTGELFF.

This clonotype was observed a handful of times. V gene TRBV5-4 combines with J gene TRBJ2-5; the match to TRBD2 covers 15 bases. CDR1 and CDR2 (germline): SGHNT, YYREEE (reference sequence). The CDR3 has 16 residues. With V trimmed by 4 bases and J by 4 bases, 5 bases remained unmatched. The CDR3 nucleotides are TGTGCCAGCAGCGGCGGACTAGCGGGAGGGGGAGAGACCCAGTACTTC. Translated: CASSGGLAGGGETQYF.

This chain uses TRBV7-2 with TRBJ1-6; D call uncertain. The germline CDR1 and CDR2 sequences are SGHTA and FQGNSA. V was clipped by 5 bases and J by 4 bases, with 18 bases between them. This CDR3 comprises 17 residues. DNA for the CDR3: TGTGCCAGCAGCCGCGGCGGGTTTCAAAGGTATAATTCACCCCTCCACTTT. It translates to CASSRGGFQRYNSPLHF.

This chain uses TRBV12-3 or TRBV12-4 with TRBJ1-1, with a weak D call TRBD1 (6 bases). The V end was cut by 9 bases, the J end by 6 bases, with 20 bases between. The CDR3 spans 14 residues. CDR3 DNA sequence: TGTGCCAGTATTGGTAGGGGGGTAGGGGCTGAAGCTTTCTTT. Translation: CASIGRGVGAEAFF.

This chain connects TRBV3-1 to TRBJ2-5; no reliable D call. Trimming shortened V by 4 bases and J by 2 bases, and 23 bases separated the two germline ends. CDR3 size: 18 residues. From germline, CDR1 is LGHDT and CDR2 YNNKEL (reference sequence). In DNA form, the CDR3 reads TGTGCCAGCAGCCCTACCCTCCGTCAGGCCCTGCAACAAGAGACCCAGTACTTC. Residues: CASSPTLRQALQQETQYF.

The sample holds a few counts of this clonotype. The V gene is TRBV7-2, the J gene TRBJ2-7, with D tentatively TRBD1 (6 bases). The CDR3 runs 13 residues. Trimming shortened V by 4 bases and J by 2 bases, and 9 bases separated the two germline ends. Germline V gives CDR1 SGHTA, CDR2 FQGNSA. In DNA, the CDR3 is TGTGCCAGCAGCTCCTCAGGGGCCTACGAGCAGTACTTC. Translated: CASSSSGAYEQYF.

The chain is built from TRBV2 and TRBJ2-2; 10 nucleotides align to TRBD2. After removal of 6 bases from V and 5 bases from J, the junction contained 6 bases not matched to a gene. CDR3 length: 15 amino acids. The germline gives CDR1 SNHLY, CDR2 FYNNEI. The CDR3 protein is CASRLASGGTGELFF. CDR3 coding DNA: TGTGCCAGCAGGTTGGCTAGCGGGGGTACCGGGGAGCTGTTTTTT.

The rearrangement joins TRBV5-1 to TRBJ1-1; D remains unclear. The CDR3 is 15 residues long. Germline CDR1 is SGHRS and CDR2 is YFSETQ. V was clipped by 2 bases and J by 6 bases, with 17 bases between them. In DNA form, the CDR3 reads TGCGCCAGCAGCTTAGAGTCAGGCGGTATCGCTGAAGCTTTCTTT. It specifies CASSLESGGIAEAFF. Supplemented by reference TRBV5-1 and TRBJ1-1, the full variable domain reads KAGVTQTPRYLIKTRGQQVTLSCSPISGHRSVSWYQQTPGQGLQFLFEYFSETQRNKGNFPGRFSGRQFSNSRSEMNVSTLELGDSALYLCASSLESGGIAEAFFGQGTRLTVV.

The rearrangement links TRBV6-4 to TRBJ1-1, with 8 nucleotides matching TRBD1. The CDR3 spans 14 residues. The germline V gene encodes CDR1 MRHNA and CDR2 SNTAGT. Trimming took 2 bases from V and 1 from J; bases not matched to a gene: 0. CDR3: CASSDGQGNTEAFF. The CDR3 DNA follows: TGTGCCAGCAGTGACGGACAGGGGAACACTGAAGCTTTCTTT.

A single count supports this clonotype. The V and J genes are TRBV29-1 and TRBJ1-2, with D possibly being TRBD1 (6 bases). The CDR3 spans 13 residues. V lost 3 bases and J 5 bases, leaving 13 bases between the germline ends. Germline V gene data show CDR1 as SQVTM and CDR2 as ANQGSEA. CDR3 residues: CSVDIAGAYGYTF. The CDR3 DNA reads as TGCAGCGTTGATATCGCGGGGGCTTATGGCTACACCTTC.

The chain is built from TRBV7-2 and TRBJ2-5, with TRBD2 matching over 11 bases. Germline V lookup: CDR1 SGHTA, CDR2 FQGNSA. This CDR3 has 16 amino acids. CDR3 DNA: TGTGCTAGTGGACCGGGACTAGCGGCACTTCAAGAGACCCAGTACTTC. This sequence encodes CASGPGLAALQETQYF. Drawing the rest from reference TRBV7-2 and TRBJ2-5, the complete variable domain is GAGVSQSPSNKVTEKGKDVELRCDPISGHTALYWYRQSLGQGLEFLIYFQGNSAPDKSGLPSDRFSAERTGGSVSTLTIQRTQQEDSAVYLCASGPGLAALQETQYFGPGTRLLVL.

The chain joins TRBV19 to TRBJ2-3; TRBD1 aligns across 9 bases. Germline assignment: CDR1 LNHDA and CDR2 SQIVND (reference sequence). There are 15 residues in the CDR3. After removal of 6 bases from V and 2 bases from J, the junction contained 6 bases not matched to a gene. CDR3 amino acids: CASRRDRAITDTQYF. DNA of the CDR3: TGTGCCAGTAGAAGGGACAGGGCTATCACAGATACGCAGTATTTT.

The rearrangement joins TRBV20-1 to TRBJ2-1, with TRBD2 matching 7 bases. J was trimmed by 3 bases and V by 2 bases; bases with no gene match: 1. From germline, CDR1 is DFQATT and CDR2 SNEGSKA (reference sequence). This CDR3 has 13 residues. CDR3 in DNA: TGCAGTGCTAGACGGGAGGTCTACAATGAGCAGTTCTTC. This encodes CSARREVYNEQFF.

In this sample, this clonotype turned up many times. V is TRBV2 and J is TRBJ2-7; tentative D call: TRBD1 (5 bases). The CDR3 has 15 residues. Trimming left V 2 bases short and J 5 bases short, with 16 bases between. Germline CDR1 SNHLY, CDR2 FYNNEI. The CDR3 DNA reads as TGTGCCAGCAGTGAAAGGGGCCCCACCCCCCACGAGCAGTACTTC. Protein: CASSERGPTPHEQYF.

About this clonotype itself: Its ends do not fully match the called genes, so a read error is possible. The chain is built from TRBV19 and TRBJ1-5; no firm D call. The CDR3 is made up of 13 amino acids. Germline V gene sequence: CDR1 LNHDA, CDR2 SQIVND (reference sequence). The CDR3 DNA sequence: TGTGCCAGTAGTATTTATAGCGATCAGCCCCAGCATTTT. Its translation is CASSIYSDQPQHF.

The table lists this clonotype with many counts. The chain joins TRBV11-2 to TRBJ2-1; no reliable D call. Germline CDR1 is SGHAT and CDR2 is FQNNGV. With 6 bases removed from V and 1 base from J, the gap between germline ends came to 7 bases. The CDR3 runs to 13 residues. CDR3 DNA sequence: TGTGCCAGCAGTCATAAATCCTACAATGAGCAGTTCTTC. This translates into CASSHKSYNEQFF.